The present T cell receptor beta chain was sequenced within a study of cytomegalovirus exposure and HLA in healthy donors (TCRdb year 2017). General notes on the study: According to an earlier analysis of 587 of the donors, 200 million or so T cells yielded 95 million to 140 million unique TCR beta sequences and about 300 Gb of sequence data. An early release that covered more than 550 HLA-typed donors contained approximately 300 gigabases of sequencing data and tens of millions of unique TCR sequences. Of the roughly 400 genotyped donors, approximately 82% fell in the genetic ancestry cluster associated with self-reported Caucasian donors. The study aimed to test whether cataloging public T cell receptors could reveal signatures of past pathogen exposure. The study profiled the T cell repertoires of under 850 subjects by immunosequencing and related them to cytomegalovirus serostatus. Besides the first cohort of 666 subjects, a separate validation cohort made up of over 100 different subjects was used. High-throughput TCR immunosequencing, statistical association of individual TCRs with disease status, and machine learning were combined to predict cytomegalovirus infection status. A later analysis re-examined previously published TCR beta repertoires from more than 550 donors and added high-resolution HLA genotyping to investigate patterns of TCR occurrence. The later analysis used no new phenotypic data to find candidate immune exposures, relying instead on TCR beta sequences and their occurrence across donors. An earlier analysis of fewer than 700 of the donors applied high-throughput TCR beta sequencing to assess whether each TCR beta V gene segment acted as functional or pseudogenic. Donor age, sex, ethnicity and CMV serostatus were compiled alongside the repertoire data. A later genetic analysis took genome-wide SNP genotypes for about 55% of the roughly 700 donors and used that subset as a discovery cohort. All discovery cohort repertoires had been generated using a single sequencing platform. HLA typing covered class I and class II loci at four-digit resolution. Typing coverage differed by locus: A, B, C, DRB1 and DQB1 were typed in roughly 629-630 donors, DQA1 in about 500, DPA1 in 600 to 610, and DPB1 in around 490. Roughly five DR-DQ haplotypes were handled as single units for association and clustering because linkage in the cohort was strong. Among roughly 400 genotyped donors of the cohort, an average of roughly 230,000 unique TCR beta nucleotide sequences was sequenced per donor, of which roughly 17% were non-productive. The full study reports these points: In this cohort, only TCR beta chains were sequenced, and detectable features were limited by the absence of alpha or paired-chain data. The classifier was reported to diagnose cytomegalovirus status with high specificity and sensitivity in both the original and validation cohorts. Linkage disequilibrium might explain the correlated functional status among segregating V segments, but an unknown experimental factor could not be ruled out. Several of the top co-occurrence clusters appeared to be linked to parvovirus B19, influenza, CMV and Epstein-Barr virus, according to a later analysis. The presence/absence analyses assumed that sequencing depth was roughly uniform across donors, and that assumption may not be true. Across donors, most TCR sequences were observed very rarely, whereas some public TCRs were present in many individuals. In a later analysis, TCR association rates were found to vary across HLA loci, with the most associated TCRs seen for DRB1 alleles and the fewest for HLA-C alleles. A further reported finding was that TCR beta sequences accurately predicted the HLA-A and HLA-B alleles for most subjects in the first cohort. A total of 150 to 200 TCR beta chains were listed by the study as associated with cytomegalovirus. A later analysis found that HLA-associated TCR beta chains were more clonally expanded and had lower generation probabilities than equally common non-associated chains. A later genetic analysis associated a missense DCLRE1C variant with V-gene and J-gene trimming of TCR beta chains, and an independent cohort replicated the association. According to a later analysis, most CMV-associated TCR beta chains appeared to be HLA-restricted, and the HLA associations seemed to be driven largely by CMV exposure. The only immune exposure information available for the cohort was CMV serostatus. Three of the identified cytomegalovirus-associated TCR beta chains were confirmed in vitro to be specific for cytomegalovirus antigens. Because HLA typing was missing for some donors at each locus, association tests included only the typed subset. The sequencing pipeline was judged likely to have produced a cluster of highly shared sequence variants as a technical artifact. Because counts were too low, about 18 rarely observed V segments, including chromosome 9 orphons, were excluded from the earlier analysis of some 590 of the donors. Assigning TCR associations to individual alleles was difficult when HLA alleles, especially DR and DQ, strongly co-occurred. Specific HLA alleles were associated with 15,000 to 20,000 TCR beta sequences at a false discovery rate of 0.05 in a later analysis. Because the 87-base-pair reads could not distinguish some IMGT-functional V segments, including TRBV6-2 and TRBV6-3, those segments were excluded. Compared with the roughly 670-donor mean, donors in an Asian-associated ancestry cluster had fewer N-insertions in productive TCRs, according to a later genetic analysis. The authors suggested that the approach could potentially be extended to other disease states and immunological phenotypes. Broadly in line with IMGT annotations, most TCR beta V segments showed up in productive rearrangements about 87% or about 30% of the time in an earlier analysis of a few hundred of the donors.

Taken from the germline V gene, the CDR1 and CDR2 loops are SGHVS and FQNEAQ. V sheds 0 bases and J sheds 2 bases, leaving 11 bases between their ends. The CDR3 spans 15 residues, from the cysteine through the phenylalanine. Of all the DNA, just the CDR3 is kept, 45 bases in frame from base 1. The cohort was made up of approximately 700 healthy bone marrow donors. Cohort members were all nominally healthy when sampled, although unrecorded immune exposures were likely present. The donor was CMV seronegative and belonged to the group of 350 to 400 seronegative cohort members. A peripheral blood sample was provided by each donor, and peripheral blood mononuclear cells were used for TCR beta sequencing. Genomic DNA extraction from the blood cell samples was performed with the Qiagen DNeasy Blood Extraction Kit. Preparation of the library involved the immunoSEQ multiplex PCR assay. For the multiplex PCR, a mixture combining 60 forward primers for TCR Vbeta segments and 13 reverse primers for TCR Jbeta segments was used. Amplification of the CDR3 region of rearranged TCR beta genes was performed with a multiplex PCR assay on genomic DNA. Amplified TCR beta libraries were sequenced as 87-base-pair reads on the Illumina HiSeq System. Per the source publication's procedure: A later analysis tallied tens of millions of unique TCR beta chains across the 700 or so repertoires, and approximately 12 million of those chains were shared by two or more donors. To remove PCR and sequencing errors, raw reads were error-corrected and collapsed into unique sequences using a nearest-neighbor algorithm that merged closely related sequences. To assign V, D and J gene segments, CDR3 sequences were aligned to IMGT reference sequences. Each retained sequence needed at least a six-nucleotide match to both a V gene segment and a J gene segment. A rearrangement was called productive if the CDR3 had no stop codons and remained in frame with V and J, and every other rearrangement was called non-productive. Following IMGT convention, CDR3 was defined as the stretch from the second conserved V-encoded cysteine to the conserved J-encoded phenylalanine. In an earlier analysis of 500 to 650 of the donors, sequences lacking an unambiguous match to a single V gene segment were excluded. In an earlier analysis of around 590 of the donors, a V segment was called functional when productive rearrangements were above 56.7%, and segregating when the standard deviation between donors exceeded 5%. A statistical classification framework was built for diagnosing cytomegalovirus status from the catalog of TCR beta chain sequences. In a later analysis, TCR nucleotide sequences were compared against IMGT/GENE-DB human TR gene sequences so that V and J genes could be assigned. Using the TCRdist pipeline, a later analysis assigned CDR3 sequences along with most-parsimonious VDJ recombination scenarios. In a later analysis, each TCR beta chain was defined by its CDR3 amino acid sequence together with its V-gene family, and reads without a unique V-gene family were excluded. In a later analysis, 450 to 600 highly shared, low-generation-probability nucleotide sequences were removed to address suspected cross-contamination and a sequencing artifact. A later analysis calculated a clonal expansion index for each public chain from normalized within-repertoire ranks of inferred template counts. In a later analysis, generation probabilities were computed using a VDJ recombination model fitted to out-of-frame rearrangements, and the results were checked against IGoR. In a later analysis, TCR-TCR, TCR-HLA and TCR-CMV co-occurrence was scored with hypergeometric tests, and a repertoire-size bias correction was applied to TCR pairs. In a later analysis, false discovery rates were estimated by permuting HLA or CMV assignments 20 times. In a later analysis, co-occurring TCRs were grouped with DBSCAN, and TCRdist sequence similarity was added when clustering was performed within HLA-allele-positive subsets. Co-occurrence clustering excluded repertoires with fewer than 30,000 or more than 120,000 public chains, plus five with anomalous nucleotide sharing. This is the immuneACCESS table as TCRdb keeps it, with only in-frame sequences that have V and J called. A part of the clones is gone; compared with another copy, unresolved V genes explain less than half, and the rest is unexplained. For V, J and clone size, that table is used; D and trimming come from the DNA. In this sample the table shows some 160,000 clones, about three quarters of which occur a single time. The top ten constitute approximately 1.5% of the sample.

Regarding this clone: The target of this receptor is not known. Base qualities are not recorded, but no much larger clone differs from it by a single base.

The source material was PBMCs. This chain is built from TRBV7-8 and TRBJ2-7; TRBD2 is a weak D gene call, 5 bases matching. This clonotype originated in a woman in her twenties or thirties in good health and CMV-seronegative. DNA sequence: TGTGCCAGCAGCTTAGCGGCGGGTTTTGCCTACGAGCAGTACTTC. Its protein reads: CASSLAAGFAYEQYF.